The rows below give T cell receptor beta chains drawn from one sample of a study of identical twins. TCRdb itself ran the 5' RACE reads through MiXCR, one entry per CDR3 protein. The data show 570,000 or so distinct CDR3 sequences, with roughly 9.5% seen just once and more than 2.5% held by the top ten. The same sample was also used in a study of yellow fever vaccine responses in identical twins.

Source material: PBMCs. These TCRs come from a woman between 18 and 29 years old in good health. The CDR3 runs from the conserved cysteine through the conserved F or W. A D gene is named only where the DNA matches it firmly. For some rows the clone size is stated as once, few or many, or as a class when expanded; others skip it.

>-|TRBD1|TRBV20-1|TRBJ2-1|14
CRAINRGFYNEQFF
TGCAGAGCAATTAACAGGGGGTTTTACAATGAGCAGTTCTTC
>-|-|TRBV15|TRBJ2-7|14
CATSRGKNSYEQYF
TGTGCCACCAGCAGAGGGAAGAACTCCTACGAGCAGTACTTC
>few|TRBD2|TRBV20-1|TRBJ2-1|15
CSAGLAGRTYNEQFF
TGCAGTGCGGGACTAGCGGGGAGGACCTACAATGAGCAGTTCTTC
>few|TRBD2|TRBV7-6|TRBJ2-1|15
CASSLTSENYNEQFF
TGTGCCAGCAGCTTAACTAGCGAGAACTACAATGAGCAGTTCTTC
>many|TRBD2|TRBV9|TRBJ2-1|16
CASSRETSVSYNEQFF
TGTGCCAGCAGCCGAGAGACTAGCGTCTCCTACAATGAGCAGTTCTTC
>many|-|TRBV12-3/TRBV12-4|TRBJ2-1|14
CASSLYRGRGEQFF
TGTGCCAGCAGTTTATATCGGGGGCGGGGTGAGCAGTTCTTC
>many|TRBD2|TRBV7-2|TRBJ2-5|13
CASSLAGVETQYF
TGTGCCAGCAGTTTAGCGGGGGTAGAGACCCAGTACTTC
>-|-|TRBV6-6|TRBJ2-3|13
CASSYEGIDTQYF
TGTGCCAGCAGTTACGAGGGAATAGATACGCAGTATTTT
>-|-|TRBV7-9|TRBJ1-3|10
CASSGGSLYF
TGTGCCAGCAGCGGGGGTTCCTTATATTTT
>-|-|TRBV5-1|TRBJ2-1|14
CASSLSRRGNEQFF
TGCGCCAGCAGCTTGTCGCGCAGGGGCAATGAGCAGTTCTTC
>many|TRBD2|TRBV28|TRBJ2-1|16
CASRSPLAGGHNEQFF
TGTGCCAGCAGATCTCCACTAGCGGGGGGCCACAATGAGCAGTTCTTC
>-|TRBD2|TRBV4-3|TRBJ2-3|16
CASSQELLAGTDTQYF
TGCGCCAGCAGCCAAGAATTACTAGCGGGCACAGATACGCAGTATTTT
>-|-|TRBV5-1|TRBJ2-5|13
CASSRGSLETQYF
TGCGCCAGCAGCCGGGGCAGTTTGGAGACCCAGTACTTC
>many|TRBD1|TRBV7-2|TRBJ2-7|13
CASRAGGSYEQYF
TGTGCCAGCAGGGCAGGGGGTAGCTACGAGCAGTACTTC
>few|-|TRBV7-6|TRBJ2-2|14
CASEWASNTGELFF
TGTGCCAGCGAGTGGGCCTCTAACACCGGGGAGCTGTTTTTT
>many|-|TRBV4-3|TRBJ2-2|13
CASSPQGGGELFF
TGCGCCAGCAGCCCACAGGGTGGCGGGGAGCTGTTTTTT
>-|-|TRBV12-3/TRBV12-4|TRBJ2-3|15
CASSNVRGGTDTQYF
TGTGCCAGCAGTAACGTGAGGGGGGGCACAGATACGCAGTATTTT
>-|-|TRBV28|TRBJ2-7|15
CASSSPPGDFYEQYF
TGTGCCAGCAGTTCACCGCCAGGGGACTTCTACGAGCAGTACTTC
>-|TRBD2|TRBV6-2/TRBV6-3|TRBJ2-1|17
CASSHPRGSGAANEQFF
TGTGCCAGCAGCCACCCCCGTGGTAGCGGGGCCGCCAATGAGCAGTTCTTC
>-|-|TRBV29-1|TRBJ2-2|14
CSVVSKQGHGELFF
TGCAGCGTTGTTTCTAAACAGGGTCACGGGGAGCTGTTTTTT
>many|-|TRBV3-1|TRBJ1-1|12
CASSQTGAGTFF
TGTGCCAGCAGCCAAACAGGAGCCGGGACTTTCTTT
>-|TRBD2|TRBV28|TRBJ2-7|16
CASSIGTSGTSYEQYF
TGTGCCAGCAGTATTGGGACTAGCGGAACATCCTACGAGCAGTACTTC
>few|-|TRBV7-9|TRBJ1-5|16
CASSLGSGGSNQPQHF
TGTGCCAGCAGCTTAGGATCCGGCGGAAGCAATCAGCCCCAGCATTTT
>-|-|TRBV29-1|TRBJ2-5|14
CSVNVGDSEETQYF
TGCAGCGTCAATGTGGGTGACAGCGAAGAGACCCAGTACTTC
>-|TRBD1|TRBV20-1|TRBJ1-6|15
CSAITGVTENSPLHF
TGCAGTGCTATAACAGGGGTAACGGAGAATTCACCCCTCCACTTT
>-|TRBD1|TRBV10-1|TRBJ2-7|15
CASSEKQGPVYEQYF
TGCGCCAGCAGTGAGAAACAGGGGCCGGTATACGAGCAGTACTTC
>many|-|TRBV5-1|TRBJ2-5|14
CASSRQISQETQYF
TGCGCCAGCAGTCGACAGATAAGCCAAGAGACCCAGTACTTC
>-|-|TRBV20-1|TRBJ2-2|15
CSARDRARSTGELFF
TGCAGTGCTAGAGACAGGGCGAGGAGCACCGGGGAGCTGTTTTTT
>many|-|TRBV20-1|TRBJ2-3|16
CSARDRSGVFTDTQYF
TGCAGTGCTAGAGACCGGTCGGGGGTCTTCACAGATACGCAGTATTTT
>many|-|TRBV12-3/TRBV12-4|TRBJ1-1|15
CASSLSVAANTEAFF
TGTGCCAGCAGTTTAAGCGTGGCGGCGAACACTGAAGCTTTCTTT
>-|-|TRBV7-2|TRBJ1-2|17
CASSLGSLLWGDYGYTF
TGTGCCAGCAGCTTAGGATCCCTCTTGTGGGGAGACTATGGCTACACCTTC
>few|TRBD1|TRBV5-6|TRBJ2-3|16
CASSPAGTGGTDTQYF
TGTGCCAGCAGCCCCGCAGGGACAGGGGGTACAGATACGCAGTATTTT
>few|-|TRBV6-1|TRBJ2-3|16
CASRSPWRGGKDTQYF
TGTGCCAGCAGGTCTCCGTGGCGGGGCGGAAAAGATACGCAGTATTTT
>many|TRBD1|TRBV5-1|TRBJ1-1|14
CASSLGQGFTEAFF
TGCGCCAGCAGCTTGGGACAGGGATTCACTGAAGCTTTCTTT
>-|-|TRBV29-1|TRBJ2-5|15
CSVEGGLLDQETQYF
TGCAGCGTTGAAGGGGGACTTTTGGACCAAGAGACCCAGTACTTC
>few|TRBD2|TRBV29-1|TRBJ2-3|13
CSVLTSGTDTQYF
TGCAGCGTACTGACTAGCGGGACAGATACGCAGTATTTT
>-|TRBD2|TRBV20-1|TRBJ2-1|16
CSAPRLERGGSNEQFF
TGCAGTGCTCCACGACTGGAGCGGGGGGGCTCCAATGAGCAGTTCTTC
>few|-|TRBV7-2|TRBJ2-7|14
CASSLGPQGYEQYF
TGTGCCAGCAGCTTAGGGCCCCAGGGTTACGAGCAGTACTTC
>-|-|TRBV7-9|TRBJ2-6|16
CASSFSGLSGANVLTF
TGTGCCAGCAGCTTTAGCGGTCTCTCTGGGGCCAACGTCCTGACTTTC
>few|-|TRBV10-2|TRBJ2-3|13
CASNTRGPDTQYF
TGCGCCAGCAATACTAGGGGTCCAGATACGCAGTATTTT
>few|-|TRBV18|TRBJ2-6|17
CASSPTQGWSGANVLTF
TGTGCCAGCTCACCAACCCAGGGGTGGTCTGGGGCCAACGTCCTGACTTTC
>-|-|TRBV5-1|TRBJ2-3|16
CASSSGELPSTDTQYF
TGCGCCAGCAGCTCCGGGGAACTGCCTAGCACAGATACGCAGTATTTT
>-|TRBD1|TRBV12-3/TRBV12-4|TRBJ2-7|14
CTSSPGQGSYEQYF
TGTACCAGCAGTCCGGGACAGGGTTCCTACGAGCAGTACTTC
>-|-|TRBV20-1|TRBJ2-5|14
CSASGGRRGETQYF
TGCAGTGCTAGTGGTGGGAGGAGGGGGGAGACCCAGTACTTC
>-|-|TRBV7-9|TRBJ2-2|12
CASTWRVGELFF
TGTGCCAGCACCTGGAGGGTCGGGGAGCTGTTTTTT
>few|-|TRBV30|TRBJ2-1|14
CAGTPLSLYNEQFF
TGTGCCGGGACACCTTTATCCTTATACAATGAGCAGTTCTTC
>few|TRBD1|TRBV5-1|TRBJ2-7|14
CASSLGTGGLEQYF
TGCGCCAGCAGCTTAGGGACAGGGGGCCTTGAGCAGTACTTC